The entry below gives a single T cell receptor beta chain sequence along with its context. Antigen unknown. TCRdb keeps only in-frame clones here, not all; method: immunoSEQ multiplex PCR. The profile shows 90,000 to 130,000 clones, around 93% of them singletons. This record comes from a study of OX40 agonist ivuxolimab in advanced cancers. Study-wide context: Age averaged approximately 60 years (range roughly 23 to 90), and less than 85% were male.

The germline V gene encodes CDR1 SNHLY and CDR2 FYNNEI. The CDR3 is 13 amino acids. With 2 bases removed from V and 6 bases from J, the gap between germline ends came to 10 bases. The study, taken as a whole, reports: Among the lowest peripheral clonal expansion occurred in 0.1-3.0 mg/kg partial responders. Relative to CD4+, CD8+ T cells held more expanded clones on average. The study did not work out the antigen specificity of the expanded peripheral T cells.

The starting material was CD4+ or CD8+ T cells sorted from blood, obtained in a trial of the OX40 agonist ivuxolimab. The rearrangement uses TRBV2 and TRBJ1-1; D may be TRBD1 (5 bases). This sequence was found in an adult with an advanced solid tumor such as melanoma, head and neck, liver or kidney cancer. The CDR3 here is CASSELGLSEAFF. For the CDR3, the DNA is TGTGCCAGCAGTGAACTGGGGCTATCTGAAGCTTTCTTT.